These 26 T cell receptor beta chains came from one sample sequenced in a study of OX40 agonist ivuxolimab in advanced cancers. Assay used: immunoSEQ multiplex PCR; TCRdb lists only in-frame clones, some missing. The sample holds 50,000 to 60,000 clones; 85% to 90% are singletons and the top ten take about 5%. Specimen: CD4+ or CD8+ T cells sorted from blood, collected in a trial of the OX40 agonist ivuxolimab. The receptors originated from an adult with an advanced solid tumor such as melanoma, head and neck, liver or kidney cancer.

DNA of the CDR3: TGTGCCACCTCCCAAGCCTACGAGCAGTACTTC. It yields the protein CATSQAYEQYF. The chain employs TRBV28 and TRBJ2-5; D remains unclear. The J call may be mistaken, given a closer DNA end match to TRBJ2-7. CDR1 MDHEN and CDR2 SYDVKM come from the germline V gene. The CDR3 runs 11 residues.

The CDR3 nucleotides read TGCGCCAGCAGCCAAGGGACTAGCGGGAGAGAGACCCAGTACTTC. It specifies CASSQGTSGRETQYF. V usage is TRBV4-1 and J usage is TRBJ2-5; 13 nucleotides agree with TRBD2. The germline V gene encodes CDR1 MGHRA and CDR2 YSYEKL. J was trimmed by 4 bases and V by 1 base; bases with no gene match: 0. This CDR3 is built from 15 residues.

V usage is TRBV7-2 and J usage is TRBJ2-2; TRBD1 or TRBD2 may be the D gene (5 bases each). This CDR3 region has 14 residues. The V gene lost 2 bases and the J gene lost 5 bases, with 9 bases spanning the gap. Germline V gene sequence: CDR1 SGHTA, CDR2 FQGNSA. The CDR3 DNA is TGTGCCAGCAGCTTAAATTGGGGGACCGGGGAGCTGTTTTTT. Protein product: CASSLNWGTGELFF. The whole variable domain, remainder taken from reference TRBV7-2 and TRBJ2-2, is GAGVSQSPSNKVTEKGKDVELRCDPISGHTALYWYRQSLGQGLEFLIYFQGNSAPDKSGLPSDRFSAERTGGSVSTLTIQRTQQEDSAVYLCASSLNWGTGELFFGEGSRLTVL.

J is TRBJ2-7 and V is TRBV11-3; the D is unclear. This CDR3 contains 13 residues. V lost 4 bases and J 6 bases, leaving 13 bases between the germline ends. The V gene's germline CDR1 is SGHNT and CDR2 YENEEA. Written as DNA, the CDR3 is TGTGCCAGCAGCTCTTACGAGGAAAGCGAGCAGTACTTC. Protein product: CASSSYEESEQYF. Full variable domain (outside the CDR3, taken from reference TRBV11-3 and TRBJ2-7): EAGVVQSPRYKIIEKKQPVAFWCNPISGHNTLYWYLQNLGQGPELLIRYENEEAVDDSQLPKDRFSAERLKGVDSTLKIQPAELGDSAVYLCASSSYEESEQYFGPGTRLTVT.

The chain couples TRBV29-1 to TRBJ2-1; 8 bases match TRBD2. The V gene end was trimmed by 6 bases and the J gene end by 7 bases; junction bases not matched to a gene: 17. From germline, CDR1 is SQVTM and CDR2 ANQGSEA. The CDR3 spans 16 residues. CDR3 region: CSVVLGLAGRENEQFF. CDR3 nucleotide sequence: TGCAGCGTCGTACTCGGACTAGCCGGGAGAGAAAATGAGCAGTTCTTC.

The rearrangement joins TRBV5-4 to TRBJ2-2; D possibly corresponds to TRBD2 (5 bases). CDR1 is SGHNT, CDR2 YYREEE, per germline (reference sequence). The CDR3 is made up of 16 amino acids. V was cut by 4 bases and J by 0 bases, with 13 bases left in between. CDR3 residues: CASSPLASPNTGELFF. The CDR3, as DNA: TGTGCCAGCAGCCCCTTAGCGTCTCCGAACACCGGGGAGCTGTTTTTT.

The chain joins TRBV2 to TRBJ2-7; 8 nucleotides match TRBD1. Germline CDR1 and CDR2: SNHLY and FYNNEI. The CDR3 is 17 amino acids. Germline trimming cut 6 bases from V and 0 bases from J; bases unmatched to any gene: 13. This CDR3 reads CASRTGAGEKNSYEQYF. CDR3 nucleotide sequence: TGTGCCAGCAGGACAGGGGCAGGGGAGAAAAACTCCTACGAGCAGTACTTC.

The rearrangement joins TRBV6-1 to TRBJ1-1; 9 nucleotides align to TRBD1. Trimming at V came to 1 base and at J to 1 base, leaving 4 bases not matched to a gene. This CDR3 spans 16 amino acids. Per germline, CDR1 MNHNS and CDR2 SASEGT. This chain's CDR3 is CASSEGQGVRNTEAFF. For the CDR3, the DNA is TGTGCCAGCAGTGAAGGACAGGGGGTGAGGAACACTGAAGCTTTCTTT.

The genes are TRBV7-2 and TRBJ2-7; D uncertain. The germline CDR1 and CDR2 sequences are SGHTA and FQGNSA. The length of the CDR3 is 13 residues. The germline V and J ends were trimmed by 2 bases and 3 bases, with 8 bases remaining between them. CDR3 amino acids: CASSLRFGYEQYF. The CDR3 DNA is TGTGCCAGCAGCTTACGGTTCGGCTACGAGCAGTACTTC. The full variable domain, its missing parts supplied by reference TRBV7-2 and TRBJ2-7, is GAGVSQSPSNKVTEKGKDVELRCDPISGHTALYWYRQSLGQGLEFLIYFQGNSAPDKSGLPSDRFSAERTGGSVSTLTIQRTQQEDSAVYLCASSLRFGYEQYFGPGTRLTVT.

This clone occurred once. V usage is TRBV28 and J usage is TRBJ2-1; 13 bases align to TRBD2. In germline, CDR1 is MDHEN, CDR2 SYDVKM. The CDR3 loop spans 14 amino acids. V was pared by 6 bases and J by 6 bases, with 2 bases of the junction left unmatched. Written as DNA, the CDR3 is TGTGCCAGCAGAACTAGCGGGAGGGTCAATGAGCAGTTCTTC. Encoded protein: CASRTSGRVNEQFF.

The chain couples TRBV7-3 to TRBJ2-1; 9 nucleotides align to TRBD2. Trimming took 1 base from V and 8 from J; bases not matched to a gene: 9. This CDR3 spans 16 amino acids. Germline V gives CDR1 SGHTA, CDR2 FQGTGA. This CDR3 is CASSLNPAGGGDEQFF. The CDR3 DNA sequence: TGTGCCAGCAGCTTAAATCCAGCGGGAGGAGGAGATGAGCAGTTCTTC. The whole variable domain, filled in from reference TRBV7-3 and TRBJ2-1, reads GAGVSQTPSNKVTEKGKYVELRCDPISGHTALYWYRQSLGQGPEFLIYFQGTGAADDSGLPNDRFFAVRPEGSVSTLKIQRTERGDSAVYLCASSLNPAGGGDEQFFGPGTRLTVL.

The chain carries TRBV6-6 and TRBJ2-5, with D perhaps TRBD1 or TRBD2 (6 bases each). Per germline, CDR1 MNHNY and CDR2 SVGAGI (reference sequence). The V gene lost 7 bases and the J gene lost 5 bases, with 11 bases spanning the gap. The CDR3 consists of 12 residues. CDR3 protein: CASKRGEETQYF. The CDR3 DNA reads as TGTGCCAGCAAGAGGGGGGAGGAGACCCAGTACTTC.

V is TRBV27 and J is TRBJ2-5; 9 bases are shared with TRBD2. This CDR3 comprises 14 residues. Per germline, CDR1 MNHEY and CDR2 SMNVEV (reference sequence). The V segment lost 4 bases and the J segment 5 bases; nucleotides outside the gene matches: 5. The CDR3 nucleotides are TGTGCCAGCAGTTCTCGGAGCGGGGGGGAGACCCAGTACTTC. Translation gives CASSSRSGGETQYF.

The chain uses TRBV2 and TRBJ2-3; D not certain. Germline V CDR1 and CDR2: SNHLY, FYNNEI. The CDR3 runs to 14 residues. Trimming cost V 9 bases and J 0 bases, with 13 bases left between them. This CDR3 reads CASTWGSSTDTQYF. The CDR3 DNA follows: TGTGCCAGTACGTGGGGATCTAGCACAGATACGCAGTATTTT.

The chain carries TRBV7-2 and TRBJ2-4, with D hard to call. V dropped 6 bases and J dropped 0 bases, with 9 bases sitting between them. The CDR3 has 14 residues. The germline V gene encodes CDR1 SGHTA and CDR2 FQGNSA. CDR3 sequence (DNA): TGTGCCAGCAGTTCTCAACTAGCCAAAAACATTCAGTACTTC. The encoded protein is CASSSQLAKNIQYF. The full variable domain, its missing parts supplied by reference TRBV7-2 and TRBJ2-4, is GAGVSQSPSNKVTEKGKDVELRCDPISGHTALYWYRQSLGQGLEFLIYFQGNSAPDKSGLPSDRFSAERTGGSVSTLTIQRTQQEDSAVYLCASSSQLAKNIQYFGAGTRLSVL.

This chain connects TRBV19 to TRBJ2-1; 7 bases are a match to TRBD2. The CDR3 runs to 16 residues. Trimming at V came to 4 bases and at J to 3 bases, leaving 9 bases not matched to a gene. CDR1 is LNHDA and CDR2 is SQIVND in the germline V gene (reference sequence). CDR3 sequence (DNA): TGTGCCAGTAGTACCCGACTAGCCAACTACTACAATGAGCAGTTCTTC. Amino acid sequence: CASSTRLANYYNEQFF.

The chain has TRBV2 and TRBJ1-1, with 7 nucleotides matching TRBD1. The V gene end was trimmed by 7 bases and the J gene end by 2 bases; junction bases not matched to a gene: 10. Germline V gives CDR1 SNHLY, CDR2 FYNNEI. There are 15 residues in the CDR3. Written as DNA, the CDR3 is TGTGCCAGCACCTATGCCGGGACAGCAAACACTGAAGCTTTCTTT. It is translated as CASTYAGTANTEAFF.

The chain uses TRBV18 and TRBJ2-5; D is undetermined. The CDR3 totals 14 residues. CDR1 KGHSH and CDR2 LQKENI come from the germline V gene. V was cut by 1 base and J by 0 bases, with 6 bases left in between. The CDR3, as DNA: TGTGCCAGCTCACCACGAGCAGACCAAGAGACCCAGTACTTC. This sequence encodes CASSPRADQETQYF.

The rearrangement uses TRBV28 and TRBJ1-2, with 7 bases identical to TRBD1. Germline V lookup: CDR1 MDHEN, CDR2 SYDVKM. The CDR3 loop spans 13 amino acids. With 6 bases clipped from V and 4 bases from J, the junction kept 5 bases outside the gene matches. The CDR3 here is CASRTGLFYGYTF. CDR3 nucleotides: TGTGCCAGCAGGACAGGGTTATTCTATGGCTACACCTTC.

Note on this clone: One junction end disagrees with the germline gene, perhaps due to a read error. The chain carries TRBV7-7 and TRBJ2-2; no reliable D call. Germline-derived CDR1 and CDR2 are SSHAT and FNYEAQ (reference sequence). The CDR3 totals 15 residues. The CDR3 DNA follows: TGTGCTAGCAGCTTAGTGGGCGGGAACACCGGGGAGCTGTTTTTT. Translated: CASSLVGGNTGELFF.

This chain uses TRBV5-5 with TRBJ2-2; 11 bases are shared with TRBD2. The CDR3 is 17 residues long. The germline CDR1 and CDR2 sequences are SGHKS and YYEKEE (reference sequence). The V segment lost 5 bases and the J segment 7 bases; nucleotides outside the gene matches: 13. Here the CDR3 reads CASSPTSGDQSGGELFF. CDR3 DNA: TGTGCCAGCAGTCCGACTAGCGGGGACCAAAGTGGCGGGGAGCTGTTTTTT.

The chain joins TRBV2 to TRBJ1-1; D call uncertain. Germline CDR1 and CDR2: SNHLY and FYNNEI. The V and J ends lost 7 bases and 0 bases respectively, with 9 bases between them. This CDR3 is 13 amino acids long. CDR3 in amino acids: CASTEIMNTEAFF. CDR3 DNA sequence: TGTGCCAGCACGGAAATCATGAACACTGAAGCTTTCTTT.

The sample holds a few counts of this clone. V is TRBV7-3 and J is TRBJ1-2; a possible D gene is TRBD1 (5 bases). Germline values: CDR1 SGHTA, CDR2 FQGTGA. The germline V and J ends were trimmed by 0 bases and 4 bases, with 12 bases remaining between them. The CDR3 is 15 residues long. CDR3 amino acids: CASSLTREGRYGYTF. The CDR3 DNA reads as TGTGCCAGCAGCTTAACCCGTGAGGGGCGCTATGGCTACACCTTC.

The chain employs TRBV5-1 and TRBJ2-5; the match to TRBD2 covers 7 bases. From germline, CDR1 is SGHRS and CDR2 YFSETQ. There are 15 residues in the CDR3. V shed 4 bases, J shed 5 bases, and the junction held 11 bases outside the gene matches. CDR3 loop: CASSEGTSGGETQYF. The CDR3 DNA follows: TGCGCCAGCAGCGAAGGGACCTCCGGGGGGGAGACCCAGTACTTC. Variable domain in full (rest from reference TRBV5-1 and TRBJ2-5): KAGVTQTPRYLIKTRGQQVTLSCSPISGHRSVSWYQQTPGQGLQFLFEYFSETQRNKGNFPGRFSGRQFSNSRSEMNVSTLELGDSALYLCASSEGTSGGETQYFGPGTRLLVL.

This clone was seen just once. The genes are TRBV4-2 and TRBJ2-5; perhaps TRBD2 as D (6 bases). Germline lookup yields CDR1 LGHNA and CDR2 YNFKEQ. The CDR3 is 15 amino acids. Trimming pared 5 bases from V and 5 bases from J, leaving 18 bases between. The CDR3 nucleotides read TGTGCCAGCAGCTTGACTAACCGGGGGTTGGAGACCCAGTACTTC. It codes for CASSLTNRGLETQYF.

The CDR3: CASSSGEALSYNEQFF. Here the CDR3 DNA reads TGTGCCAGCAGCTCTGGTGAGGCCCTCTCCTACAATGAGCAGTTCTTC. V is TRBV11-2 and J is TRBJ2-1; the D is unclear. V was cut by 4 bases and J by 0 bases, with 13 bases left in between. CDR3 size: 16 residues. In germline, CDR1 is SGHAT, CDR2 FQNNGV.